Below are 6 T cell receptor beta chains sequenced from a single sample in a study of T cell repertoires in aging, cancer and after chemotherapy. Rearranged V-D-J TRB sequences were amplified with a mixed TRB-A/B primer pool. Via MiXCR, TCRdb re-called the multiplex PCR reads, giving one row per CDR3 protein. The data show approximately 11,000 distinct CDR3 sequences, with roughly 30% seen just once and around 1.8% held by the top ten. Peripheral blood genomic DNA, not sorted cells or RNA, was the template. Material: blood. The source is a human donor in good health.

V is TRBV7-6 and J is TRBJ2-1; 9 bases fit TRBD1. From germline, CDR1 is SGHVS and CDR2 FNYEAQ. The CDR3 spans 14 residues. V trimming: 8 bases; J trimming: 5 bases; junction bases outside the gene matches: 7. Here the CDR3 DNA reads TGTGCCAGCGGTGAGGGACAGGGACACAATGAGCAGTTCTTC. This sequence encodes CASGEGQGHNEQFF.

This clonotype was detected a few times. An end of the junction does not agree with germline; a read error may underlie this. This sequence joins TRBV15 and TRBJ2-7; D remains ambiguous. The CDR3 totals 13 residues. Looked up from germline, CDR1 is LNHNV and CDR2 is YYDKDF (reference sequence). CDR3 sequence (DNA): TGTGCCACCAGCAGTGATACTCCCTTTATCGGCAACTTC. The encoded protein is CATSSDTPFIGNF.

The rearrangement joins TRBV15 to TRBJ2-7, with 7 bases matching TRBD1. The V gene end was trimmed by 0 bases and the J gene end by 2 bases; junction bases not matched to a gene: 10. Germline V gives CDR1 LNHNV, CDR2 YYDKDF (reference sequence). The CDR3 is 17 residues long. The DNA for the CDR3 is TGTGCCACCAGCAGAGATCTTACCGGGACAGTCCCCTACGAGCAGTACTTC. Amino acid sequence: CATSRDLTGTVPYEQYF.

By sample share, this clonotype is medium-sized (0.01 to 0.1%). The gene calls are TRBV19 and TRBJ1-1; D gene ambiguous. Germline-derived CDR1 and CDR2 are LNHDA and SQIVND (reference sequence). Trimming stripped 3 bases from V and 0 bases from J, with 8 bases between. This CDR3 region has 14 residues. The CDR3, as DNA: TGTGCCAGTAGTATGTGGGGTATGAACACTGAAGCTTTCTTT. This translates into CASSMWGMNTEAFF. The whole variable domain, filled in from reference TRBV19 and TRBJ1-1, reads DGGITQSPKYLFRKEGQNVTLSCEQNLNHDAMYWYRQDPGQGLRLIYYSQIVNDFQKGDIAEGYSVSREKKESFPLTVTSAQKNPTAFYLCASSMWGMNTEAFFGQGTRLTVV.

Worth noting for this clonotype: This may come from a read error, since a much larger clone is one base off. The gene calls are TRBV6-5 and TRBJ1-2; TRBD1 agrees at 7 bases. V was clipped by 6 bases and J by 4 bases; unmatched bases: 8. This CDR3 has 14 amino acids. Germline V gene lookup returns CDR1 MNHEY and CDR2 SVGAGI. CDR3 sequence reads: CASRTGMWSYGYTF. In DNA, the CDR3 is TGTGCCAGCAGGACAGGGATGTGGAGCTATGGCTACACCTTC.

This CDR3 reads CASSIEVFLDIQYF. The DNA for the CDR3 is TGTGCCAGTAGTATTGAAGTGTTTTTGGACATTCAGTACTTC. The chain has TRBV19 and TRBJ2-4; D not resolved. Germline CDR1 reads LNHDA; CDR2 reads SQIVND (reference sequence). Trimming removed 3 bases from V and 8 bases from J, with 14 bases in between. This CDR3 is 14 amino acids long.